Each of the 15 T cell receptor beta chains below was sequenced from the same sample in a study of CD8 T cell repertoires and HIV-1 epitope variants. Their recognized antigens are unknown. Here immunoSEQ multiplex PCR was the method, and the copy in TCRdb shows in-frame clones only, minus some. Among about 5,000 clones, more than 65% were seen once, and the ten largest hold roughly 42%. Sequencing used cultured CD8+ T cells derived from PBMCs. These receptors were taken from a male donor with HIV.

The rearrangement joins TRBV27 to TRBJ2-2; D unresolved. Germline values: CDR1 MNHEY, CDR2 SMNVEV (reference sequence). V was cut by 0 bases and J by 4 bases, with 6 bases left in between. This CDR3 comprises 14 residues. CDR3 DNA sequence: TGTGCCAGCAGTTTATCAGGACGCACCGGGGAGCTGTTTTTT. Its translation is CASSLSGRTGELFF.

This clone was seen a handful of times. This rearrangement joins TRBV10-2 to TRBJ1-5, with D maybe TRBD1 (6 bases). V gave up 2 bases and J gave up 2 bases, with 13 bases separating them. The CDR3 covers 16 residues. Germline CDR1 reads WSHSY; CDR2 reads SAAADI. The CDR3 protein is CASSEGRGIGNQPQHF. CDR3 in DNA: TGCGCCAGCAGTGAGGGCAGGGGCATTGGCAATCAGCCCCAGCATTTT.

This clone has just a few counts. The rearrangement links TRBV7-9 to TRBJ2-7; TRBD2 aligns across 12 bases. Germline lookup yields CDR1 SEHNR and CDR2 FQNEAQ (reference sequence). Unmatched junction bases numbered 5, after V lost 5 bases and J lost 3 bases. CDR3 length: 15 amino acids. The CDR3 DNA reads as TGTGCCAGCAGCCGAGGACTAGCGGGGCTCTACGAGCAGTACTTC. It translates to CASSRGLAGLYEQYF.

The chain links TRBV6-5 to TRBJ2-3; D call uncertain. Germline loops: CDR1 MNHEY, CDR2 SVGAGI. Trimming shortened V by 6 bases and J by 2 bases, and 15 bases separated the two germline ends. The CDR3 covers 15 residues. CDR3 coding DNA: TGTGCCAGCAGCCTAACGAGAGCGTTCACAGATACGCAGTATTTT. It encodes CASSLTRAFTDTQYF.

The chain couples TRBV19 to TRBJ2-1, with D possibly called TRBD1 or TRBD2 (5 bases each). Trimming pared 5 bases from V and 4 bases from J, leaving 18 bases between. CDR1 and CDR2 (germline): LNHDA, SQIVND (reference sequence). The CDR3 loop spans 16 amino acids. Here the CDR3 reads CASSAAWGGRYNEQFF. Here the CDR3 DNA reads TGTGCCAGTAGTGCAGCCTGGGGCGGGCGTTACAATGAGCAGTTCTTC.

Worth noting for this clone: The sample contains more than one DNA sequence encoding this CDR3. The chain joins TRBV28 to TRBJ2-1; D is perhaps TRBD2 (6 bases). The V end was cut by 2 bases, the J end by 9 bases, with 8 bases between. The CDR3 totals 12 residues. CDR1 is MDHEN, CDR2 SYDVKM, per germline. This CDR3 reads CASSLQGGEQFF. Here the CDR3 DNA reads TGTGCCAGCAGTTTACAGGGAGGTGAGCAGTTCTTC.

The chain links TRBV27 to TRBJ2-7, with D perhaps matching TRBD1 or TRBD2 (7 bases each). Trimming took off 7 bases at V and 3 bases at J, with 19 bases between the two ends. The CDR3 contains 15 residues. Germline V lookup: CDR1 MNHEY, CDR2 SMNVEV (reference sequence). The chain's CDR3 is CASTPGGDSNYEQYF. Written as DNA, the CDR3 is TGTGCCAGCACTCCTGGGGGGGACAGCAACTACGAGCAGTACTTC.

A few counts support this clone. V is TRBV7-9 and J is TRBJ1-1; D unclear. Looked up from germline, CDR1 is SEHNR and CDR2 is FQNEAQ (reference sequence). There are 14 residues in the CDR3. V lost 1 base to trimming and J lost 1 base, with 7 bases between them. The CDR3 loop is CASSLGAGNTEAFF. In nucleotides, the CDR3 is TGTGCCAGCAGCTTAGGCGCAGGGAACACTGAAGCTTTCTTT. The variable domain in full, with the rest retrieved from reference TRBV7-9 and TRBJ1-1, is DTGVSQNPRHKITKRGQNVTFRCDPISEHNRLYWYRQTLGQGPEFLTYFQNEAQLEKSRLLSDRFSAERPKGSFSTLEIQRTEQGDSAMYLCASSLGAGNTEAFFGQGTRLTVV.

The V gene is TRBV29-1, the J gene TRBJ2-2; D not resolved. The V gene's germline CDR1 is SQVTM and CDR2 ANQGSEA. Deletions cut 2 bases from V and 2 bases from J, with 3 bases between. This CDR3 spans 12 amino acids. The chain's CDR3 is CSVEQNTGELFF. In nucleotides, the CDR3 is TGCAGCGTTGAACAAAACACCGGGGAGCTGTTTTTT.

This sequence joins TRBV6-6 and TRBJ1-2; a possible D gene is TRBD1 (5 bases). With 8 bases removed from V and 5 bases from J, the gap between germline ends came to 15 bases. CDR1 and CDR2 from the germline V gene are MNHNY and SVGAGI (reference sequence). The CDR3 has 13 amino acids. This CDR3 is CASLPGPGYGYTF. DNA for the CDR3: TGTGCCAGCCTCCCGGGGCCGGGTTATGGCTACACCTTC.

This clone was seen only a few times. CDR3 in DNA: TGCGCCAGCAGCCCGACAGGGCATCAGCCCCAGCATTTT. Translating gives CASSPTGHQPQHF. This chain uses TRBV5-1 with TRBJ1-5, with TRBD1 identical over 7 bases. V dropped 4 bases and J dropped 5; count of bases not matched to a gene: 3. This CDR3 contains 13 residues. CDR1 and CDR2 from the germline V gene are SGHRS and YFSETQ.

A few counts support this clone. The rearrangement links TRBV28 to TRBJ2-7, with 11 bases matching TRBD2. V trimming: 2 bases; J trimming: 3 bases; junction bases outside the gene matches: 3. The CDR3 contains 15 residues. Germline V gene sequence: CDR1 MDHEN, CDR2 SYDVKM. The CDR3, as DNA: TGTGCCAGCAGTTTACTAGCGGGGGGTCTCTACGAGCAGTACTTC. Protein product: CASSLLAGGLYEQYF.

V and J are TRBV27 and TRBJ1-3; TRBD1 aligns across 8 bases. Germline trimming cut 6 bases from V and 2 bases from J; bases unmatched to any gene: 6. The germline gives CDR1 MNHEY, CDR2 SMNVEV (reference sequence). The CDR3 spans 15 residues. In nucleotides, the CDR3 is TGTGCCAGCAGCGAAAGCAGGGGGCCTGGAAACACCATATATTTT. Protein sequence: CASSESRGPGNTIYF.

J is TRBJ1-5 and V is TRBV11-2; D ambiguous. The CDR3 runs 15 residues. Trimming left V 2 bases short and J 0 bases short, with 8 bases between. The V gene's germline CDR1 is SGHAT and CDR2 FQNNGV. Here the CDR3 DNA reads TGTGCCAGCAGCTTAACGGACGGTAGCAATCAGCCCCAGCATTTT. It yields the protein CASSLTDGSNQPQHF.

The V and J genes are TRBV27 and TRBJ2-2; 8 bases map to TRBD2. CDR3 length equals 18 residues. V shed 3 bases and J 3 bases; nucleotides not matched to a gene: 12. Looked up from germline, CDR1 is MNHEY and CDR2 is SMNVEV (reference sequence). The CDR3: CASSLSISGSPDTGELFF. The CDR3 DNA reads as TGTGCCAGCAGTTTGTCGATAAGCGGGAGTCCGGACACCGGGGAGCTGTTTTTT.